These T cell receptor beta chains were read from a single sample in a study of T cell repertoires in cytomegalovirus infection. MiXCR was run by TCRdb on the reads, yielding one entry per CDR3 protein. Here the sample spans 450,000 to 550,000 distinct CDR3 sequences, 16% being singletons. The sequenced material came from CD8+ T cells from PBMCs. The source is a human donor in good health (CMV status not recorded). Some clones in this sample may be carry-over from other donors' samples. CDR3s include the opening cysteine and the closing phenylalanine or tryptophan. The D gene is left open where the match is weak. Clone size appears in some rows only: once, few, many, or a class for an expanded clone.

>TRBD1|18|TRBJ1-5|TRBV27|few
TGTGCCAGCAGTCTACAGGGGACGCAACCTTATAGCAATCAGCCCCAGCATTTT
CASSLQGTQPYSNQPQHF
>-|13|TRBJ2-7|TRBV7-9|many
TGTGCCAGCGACCCGGGGGTGTCCTACGAGCAGTACTTC
CASDPGVSYEQYF
>-|15|TRBJ1-1|TRBV7-9|many
TGTGCCAGCAGCTCAGGAGAGGGGTTGTGGACTGAAGCTTTCTTT
CASSSGEGLWTEAFF
>TRBD2|17|TRBJ2-5|TRBV7-9|-
TGTGCCAGCAGCTTACAAGCTAGCGGGACCCTTAGGTGGACCCAGTACTTC
CASSLQASGTLRWTQYF
>-|13|TRBJ1-3|TRBV29-1|-
TGCAGCGCCCACAGTGGCTCTGGAAACACCATATATTTT
CSAHSGSGNTIYF
>TRBD2|15|TRBJ2-1|TRBV19|-
TGTGCCAGTAGTCTAATAGCGGGGGTGAACAATGAGCAGTTCTTC
CASSLIAGVNNEQFF
>TRBD1|18|TRBJ2-7|TRBV19|few
TGTGCCAGTAGTACGGCTTTCACCAGGGGGCTTACTATGGCCGAGCAGTACTTC
CASSTAFTRGLTMAEQYF
>-|13|TRBJ2-7|TRBV27|few
TGTGCCAGCAGTTTATTCCAGTCCTACGAGCAGTACTTC
CASSLFQSYEQYF
>TRBD1|15|TRBJ2-3|TRBV7-9|many
TGTGCCAGCAGCTCACGGGACAGGGAAGCAGATACGCAGTATTTT
CASSSRDREADTQYF
>TRBD2|14|TRBJ2-5|TRBV29-1|-
TGCAGCATGCATAGGCGGGAGGGCCAGGAGACCCAGTACTTC
CSMHRREGQETQYF
>TRBD2|15|TRBJ2-1|TRBV19|-
TGTGCCAGTAGTATGTCAGCGGGGGGTTACAATGAGCAGTCCTTC
CASSMSAGGYNEQSF
>-|17|TRBJ1-2|TRBV10-3|-
TGTGCCGTCAGTGATAACCGGGACACCGGGAGGTATGATGGCTACACCTTC
CAVSDNRDTGRYDGYTF
>TRBD2|16|TRBJ2-1|TRBV4-2|-
TGTGCCAGCAGCCAAGTAGGCGGGGGGGGCTACAATGAGCAGTTCTTC
CASSQVGGGGYNEQFF
>TRBD2|15|TRBJ2-1|TRBV11-2|many
TGTGCCAGCAGCTTTTTAGCGGGATCAGACAATGAGCAGTTCTTC
CASSFLAGSDNEQFF
>-|14|TRBJ1-1|TRBV11-2|many
TGTGCCAGCAGCTTAGAACACTGGAACACTGAAGCTTTCTTT
CASSLEHWNTEAFF
>-|12|TRBJ1-1|TRBV5-1|-
TGCGCCAGCAGTGTCTCGAACACTGAAGCTTTCTTT
CASSVSNTEAFF
>-|15|TRBJ2-1|TRBV29-1|many
TGCAGCGTTGAAAGGGGCCAGGGGCCTTACAATGAGCAGTTCTTC
CSVERGQGPYNEQFF
>-|11|TRBJ1-2|TRBV4-1|few
TGCGCCATTGGGACACCCTGGGGCTACACCTTC
CAIGTPWGYTF
>-|13|TRBJ2-7|TRBV7-8|many
TGTGCCAGCAGCTTAGTAAGGGGAGGCGAGCAGTACTTC
CASSLVRGGEQYF
>TRBD1|16|TRBJ2-7|TRBV28|many
TGTGCCAGCAGTCCCCCTGTCGGACAGGAAAACTACGAGCAGTACTTC
CASSPPVGQENYEQYF
>-|15|TRBJ2-5|TRBV11-3|-
TGTGCCAGCAGCACCGGGGGTCCGGGGACGGAGACCCAGTACTTC
CASSTGGPGTETQYF
>TRBD1|15|TRBJ1-1|TRBV11-2|few
TGTGCCAGCAGCACTTCGACAGGGCTGGACACTGAAGCTTTCTTT
CASSTSTGLDTEAFF
>-|14|TRBJ1-6|TRBV28|few
TGTGCCAGCAGTTTATGGGGCGCGGATTCACCCCTCCACTTT
CASSLWGADSPLHF
>-|14|TRBJ2-7|TRBV28|many
TGTGCCAGCAACCTCCAAGGGTTCTCGGGCGAGCAGTACTTC
CASNLQGFSGEQYF
>-|14|TRBJ1-5|TRBV25-1|-
TGTGCCAGCAGTCATCAGGAGTTCAATCAGCCCCAGCATTTT
CASSHQEFNQPQHF
>-|13|TRBJ1-2|TRBV27|-
TGTGCCAGCGGCCCGGAACCTTATTCCGGCTACACCTTC
CASGPEPYSGYTF
>-|11|TRBJ2-7|TRBV19|-
TGTGCCAGTAGTACCTATGGTGAGCAGTACTTC
CASSTYGEQYF
>-|17|TRBJ1-1|TRBV5-5|few
TGTGCCAGCAGCTGGGAGGTAGGGCGGGACGGGGACACTGAAGCTTTCTTT
CASSWEVGRDGDTEAFF
>TRBD2|15|TRBJ2-5|TRBV14|many
TGTGCCAGCAGCCAAGAGCTGGGACTAGCAGAGACCCAGTACTTC
CASSQELGLAETQYF
>-|9|TRBJ1-2|TRBV9|-
TGTGCCAGCAACTATGGCTACACCTTC
CASNYGYTF
>-|12|TRBJ2-7|TRBV27|-
TGTGCCAGCAGTCCTCCCCGCGGCGGGCAGTACTTC
CASSPPRGGQYF
>TRBD1|14|TRBJ2-4|TRBV29-1|-
TGCAGCGTTGGGACAGGGTTAACCAAAAACATTCAGTACTTC
CSVGTGLTKNIQYF
>TRBD1|15|TRBJ1-5|TRBV23-1|many
TGCGCCAGCAGCGATCCGGACAGGGATAATCAGCCCCAGCATTTT
CASSDPDRDNQPQHF
>TRBD2|17|TRBJ2-1|TRBV15|many
TGTGCCACCAGCATAAGCAAATTACTAGCGGGAACCAATGAGCAGTTCTTC
CATSISKLLAGTNEQFF
>-|14|TRBJ2-7|TRBV7-9|-
TGTGCCACCAGCCGACCGGGACATGGCCACGAGCAGTACTTC
CATSRPGHGHEQYF
>TRBD1|17|TRBJ1-4|TRBV7-9|-
TGTGCCAGCAGCCCGGACAGGGAATACCTAACTAATGAAAAACTGTTTTTT
CASSPDREYLTNEKLFF
>-|15|TRBJ2-7|TRBV7-8|many
TGTGCCAGCAGCTTAGCGGACGGATACCTAGACGAGCAGTACTTC
CASSLADGYLDEQYF
>-|15|TRBJ2-1|TRBV6-6|-
TGTGCCAGAAGCCACGCAGGACTGTACTACAATGAGCAGTTCTTC
CARSHAGLYYNEQFF
>-|16|TRBJ2-7|TRBV6-5|few
TGTGCCAGCAGTTACTCAACAGGGCATACCTCCTACGAGCAGTACTTC
CASSYSTGHTSYEQYF
>-|14|TRBJ2-1|TRBV5-6|-
TGTGCCAGCAGCTTTCCGTACGGGGGCAATGAGCAGTTCTTC
CASSFPYGGNEQFF
>-|15|TRBJ2-7|TRBV7-3|-
TGTGCCAGCAGCTTAACGGGGGCAGGGCCTGTCGAGCAGTACTTC
CASSLTGAGPVEQYF
>-|13|TRBJ2-5|TRBV7-2|many
TGTGCCAGCAGCTTGAACAGGGTAGAGACCCAGTACTTC
CASSLNRVETQYF